Shown below are 13 T cell receptor beta chains from a single sample sequenced in a study of shared clonotypes between healthy human individuals. The protocol was immunoSEQ multiplex PCR, while the TCRdb copy is restricted to in-frame clones and leaves out a portion. This table holds 2 million or so clones, about 94% found once. Naive CD8 cells, CD45RO-negative and positively selected for CCR7, excluded terminally differentiated effector memory CD45RA+ cells. Sequencing was carried out using naive CD8+ T cells sorted from blood. The receptors derive from a man aged 18 to 35 in good health.

The CDR3 nucleotides read TGTGCCAGCAGCTCGGGGGCCCTGGGCTATGGCTACACCTTC. Protein sequence: CASSSGALGYGYTF. The chain employs TRBV7-8 and TRBJ1-2, with D possibly matching TRBD1 (6 bases). Germline CDR1 reads SGHVS; CDR2 reads FQNEAQ. The CDR3 has 14 residues. Trimming left V 4 bases short and J 4 bases short, with 13 bases between.

The chain combines TRBV6-5 with TRBJ2-5; possibly TRBD1 or TRBD2 for D (5 bases each). There are 11 residues in the CDR3. Between the trimmed V and J ends, which lost 3 bases and 7 bases, there was a span of 6 bases. Germline V lookup: CDR1 MNHEY, CDR2 SVGAGI. The CDR3 region is CASSYGGTQYF. In nucleotides, the CDR3 is TGTGCCAGCAGTTATGGGGGGACCCAGTACTTC.

The rearrangement joins TRBV19 to TRBJ2-5, with 9 bases lining up with TRBD1. The germline CDR1 and CDR2 sequences are LNHDA and SQIVND (reference sequence). The CDR3 runs 14 residues. V gave up 3 bases and J gave up 5 bases; unmatched junction bases: 4. The CDR3 loop reads CASSIRDRDETQYF. The CDR3 nucleotides read TGTGCCAGTAGTATCCGGGACAGGGACGAGACCCAGTACTTC.

This clone was counted at least ten times. This CDR3 is also generated by other DNA sequences in the sample. The V call is TRBV29-1, the J call TRBJ1-1; 7 bases match TRBD1. CDR1 SQVTM and CDR2 ANQGSEA come from the germline V gene. This CDR3 has 12 amino acids. CDR3 coding DNA: TGCAGTACAGGGGCGGGACAAGGTGAAGCTTTCTTT. It encodes CSTGAGQGEAFF.

V usage is TRBV2 and J usage is TRBJ2-2, with unresolved D. Germline CDR1 reads SNHLY; CDR2 reads FYNNEI. There are 14 residues in the CDR3. Trimming took 1 base from V and 8 from J, leaving 11 bases between them. Here the CDR3 DNA reads TGTGCCAGCAGTGAAGATGGGGTATGGGGGGAGCTGTTTTTT. It yields the protein CASSEDGVWGELFF.

J is TRBJ2-7 and V is TRBV5-4, with no clear D. CDR1 and CDR2 from the germline V gene are SGHNT and YYREEE (reference sequence). Between the trimmed V and J ends, which lost 4 bases and 6 bases, there was a span of 23 bases. The CDR3 contains 16 residues. The CDR3 bases are TGTGCCAGCAGCCCTCATCCCCCTGGAGCGCTCCTCGAGCAGTACTTC. It yields the protein CASSPHPPGALLEQYF.

The chain is built from TRBV13 and TRBJ1-2; 10 bases map to TRBD1. V lost 0 bases and J lost 6; bases outside the gene matches: 4. Germline values: CDR1 PRHDT, CDR2 FYEKMQ (reference sequence). CDR3 length equals 15 residues. CDR3 sequence: CASSLGGDRGDGYTF. In DNA, the CDR3 is TGTGCCAGCAGCTTAGGCGGGGACAGGGGAGATGGCTACACCTTC.

This chain joins TRBV9 and TRBJ1-6, with D perhaps matching TRBD1 (5 bases). Per the germline V gene, CDR1 is SGDLS and CDR2 is YYNGEE. The V end lost 3 bases, the J end lost 7 bases, and 11 bases lay between the germline ends. The CDR3 loop spans 14 amino acids. The chain's CDR3 is CASSDGTENSPLHF. The CDR3 nucleotides read TGTGCCAGCAGCGACGGGACTGAAAATTCACCCCTCCACTTT.

The rearrangement uses TRBV25-1 and TRBJ2-1, with 9 bases identical to TRBD1. CDR1 is MGHDK and CDR2 is SYGVNS in the germline V gene. The trim removed 10 bases at V and 7 bases at J, leaving 5 bases unmatched. CDR3 length: 12 residues. The CDR3, as DNA: TGTGCCACGGGACAGGGTCGGAATGAGCAGTTCTTC. This translates into CATGQGRNEQFF.

This chain links TRBV4-1 with TRBJ2-7, with a possible D match to TRBD2 (7 bases). Germline V gives CDR1 MGHRA, CDR2 YSYEKL. Trimming shortened V by 3 bases and J by 3 bases, and 18 bases separated the two germline ends. CDR3 size: 16 residues. CDR3 in amino acids: CASSQREGGLDYEQYF. Here the CDR3 DNA reads TGCGCCAGCAGCCAGAGGGAGGGGGGTTTAGACTACGAGCAGTACTTC.

The chain links TRBV27 to TRBJ2-1; D not certain. Per the germline V gene, CDR1 is MNHEY and CDR2 is SMNVEV (reference sequence). CDR3 length equals 14 residues. The V end was cut by 4 bases, the J end by 8 bases, with 15 bases between. CDR3 in amino acids: CASSWWGLGDEQFF. CDR3 nucleotides: TGTGCCAGCAGTTGGTGGGGTCTTGGGGATGAGCAGTTCTTC.

J is TRBJ2-3 and V is TRBV13; 7 bases map to TRBD1. From germline, CDR1 is PRHDT and CDR2 FYEKMQ (reference sequence). Unmatched junction bases numbered 11, after V lost 4 bases and J lost 4 bases. The CDR3 consists of 16 residues. The CDR3 DNA follows: TGTGCCAGCAGCTCGCCGGGGCAGGGGGACCCAGATACGCAGTATTTT. It yields the protein CASSSPGQGDPDTQYF. Based on the CDR3 plus reference TRBV13 and TRBJ2-3, the full variable domain is AAGVIQSPRHLIKEKRETATLKCYPIPRHDTVYWYQQGPGQDPQFLISFYEKMQSDKGSIPDRFSAQQFSDYHSELNMSSLELGDSALYFCASSSPGQGDPDTQYFGPGTRLTVL.

This chain joins TRBV4-1 and TRBJ2-1, with D possibly TRBD1 on 5 matching bases. The CDR3 loop spans 16 amino acids. V lost 4 bases, J lost 0 bases, and 13 bases lay in between. The germline V gene encodes CDR1 MGHRA and CDR2 YSYEKL. CDR3 bases: TGCGCCAGCAGCCCTACTACAGGACGCTCCTACAATGAGCAGTTCTTC. Translation gives CASSPTTGRSYNEQFF.